This T cell receptor (beta chain) was recorded in a study of cytomegalovirus exposure and HLA in healthy donors. The PCR contained 60 Vbeta and 13 Jbeta primers. This table comes from immunoSEQ multiplex PCR, and its TCRdb copy is limited to in-frame clones, with some not included. The data hold fewer than 150,000 clones, with approximately 83% observed a single time. The CDR3 is 15 residues long. CDR1 is LGHNA, CDR2 YSLEER, per germline. Trimming cost V 0 bases and J 6 bases, with 13 bases left between them. The receptor's source is a man aged 40-50 years in good health and CMV-seronegative. Sample: PBMCs. The chain carries TRBV4-3 and TRBJ2-3; tentative D call: TRBD2 (7 bases). CDR3: CASSQENGGHDTQYF. CDR3 bases: TGCGCCAGCAGCCAAGAAAACGGGGGGCACGATACGCAGTATTTT.